This T cell receptor beta chain was recovered during a study of blood T cells in healthy people across ages. A sample-barcoded 5' primer and a J-beta primer mix were used in a second PCR of about 7 to 12 cycles. TCRdb recomputed calls from the 5' RACE reads with MiXCR, one row per CDR3 protein. The data show roughly 1,500,000 distinct CDR3 sequences, about 40% seen once. This clonotype has only a few counts. Its cognate antigen is unknown. Regarding the study as a whole: PBMCs went unsorted, and a conclusive naive versus antigen-experienced comparison was therefore prevented.

With 5 bases removed from V and 2 bases from J, the gap between germline ends came to 13 bases. The CDR3 loop spans 15 amino acids. Germline V gene lookup returns CDR1 SEHNR and CDR2 FQNEAQ (reference sequence). V and J are TRBV7-9 and TRBJ2-4, with D perhaps TRBD1 or TRBD2 (6 bases each). This receptor was identified in a young woman in good health. Sequenced sample: blood. The chain's CDR3 is CASSHLGGTKNIQYF. CDR3 DNA: TGTGCCAGCAGCCACCTGGGGGGCACCAAAAACATTCAGTACTTC.